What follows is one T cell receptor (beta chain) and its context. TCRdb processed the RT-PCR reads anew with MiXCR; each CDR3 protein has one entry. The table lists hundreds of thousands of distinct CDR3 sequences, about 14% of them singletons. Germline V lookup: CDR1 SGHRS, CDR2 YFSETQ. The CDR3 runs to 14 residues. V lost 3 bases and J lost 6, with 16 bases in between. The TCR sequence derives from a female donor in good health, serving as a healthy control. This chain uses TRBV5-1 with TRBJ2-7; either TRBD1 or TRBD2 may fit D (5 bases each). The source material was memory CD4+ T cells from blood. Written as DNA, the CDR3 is TGCGCCAGCAGCTGGGGACCGACGGCACCCGAGCAGTACTTC. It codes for CASSWGPTAPEQYF. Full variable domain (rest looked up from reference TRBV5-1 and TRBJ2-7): KAGVTQTPRYLIKTRGQQVTLSCSPISGHRSVSWYQQTPGQGLQFLFEYFSETQRNKGNFPGRFSGRQFSNSRSEMNVSTLELGDSALYLCASSWGPTAPEQYFGPGTRLTVT.